This TCR beta chain comes out of a study of CD4 T cells in relation to SARS-CoV-2 and coronaviruses. The wider study: TCR beta CDR3s were sequenced after approximately 11-day antigen culture of PBMCs.

TCRdb's copy holds only in-frame clones and misses some; the assay was immunoSEQ multiplex PCR. The sample yields roughly 20,000 clones, less than 85% seen once. In the case of this clone: Antigen specificity is unknown.

Before the COVID-19 pandemic, during about 2011-2019, CD4+ T cells were taken from unexposed donors. Isolation of CD4+ T cells took place after less than 11 days in culture. The sample taken for sequencing was CD4+ T cells from PBMCs, cultured in vitro. This receptor was identified in a human donor in good health.

The CDR3 spells CAVQGQSGANVLTF. In DNA, the CDR3 is TGTGCAGTACAGGGTCAATCTGGGGCCAACGTCCTGACTTTC. The V and J genes are TRBV7-9 and TRBJ2-6, with D possibly matching TRBD1 (6 bases). This CDR3 has 14 residues. Per germline, CDR1 SEHNR and CDR2 FQNEAQ (reference sequence).